The present T cell receptor (beta chain) was sequenced within a study of blood T cell repertoires in COVID-19. For the study at large: Both acute and convalescent COVID-19 samples were obtained from the United States, Italy and Spain. Sources were T cells, B-cell-depleted T cells, or PBMCs; the material itself was cDNA or gDNA.

In the source study's methods: Using reference gene primer amplification, nucleated cell counts were estimated. The repertoire was sequenced with immunoSEQ multiplex PCR; TCRdb's copy has only in-frame clones and lacks some. The V and J calls and clone size come from that table; D and trimming were worked out from the DNA. The sample has some 300,000 clones, more than 75% seen once; the top ten hold 1% to 1.5%. V was cut by 0 bases and J by 6 bases, with 12 bases left in between. This CDR3 comprises 15 residues. The V gene's germline CDR1 is SGHAT and CDR2 FQNNGV. The receptor's source is a man aged 70-80 years with acute or convalescent COVID-19. The source material was peripheral blood. The chain has TRBV11-2 and TRBJ1-5, with D maybe TRBD1 (5 bases). CDR3 coding DNA: TGTGCCAGCAGCTTAGATCGGGGGGAACTTCAGCCCCAGCATTTT. Translating gives CASSLDRGELQPQHF.